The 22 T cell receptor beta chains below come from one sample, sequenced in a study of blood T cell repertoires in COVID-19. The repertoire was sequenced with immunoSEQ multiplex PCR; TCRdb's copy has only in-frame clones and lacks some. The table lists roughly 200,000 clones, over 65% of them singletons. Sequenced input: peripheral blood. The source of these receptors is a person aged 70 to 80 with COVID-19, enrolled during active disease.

The CDR3 DNA reads TGTGCCAGCAGCTTAGGGGGCACATCCACTGAAGCTTTCTTT. Translated: CASSLGGTSTEAFF. The genes are TRBV11-3 and TRBJ1-1, with D possibly TRBD1 on 5 matching bases. Between the trimmed V and J ends, which lost 1 base and 4 bases, there was a span of 10 bases. The CDR3 has 14 amino acids. Germline V gives CDR1 SGHNT, CDR2 YENEEA.

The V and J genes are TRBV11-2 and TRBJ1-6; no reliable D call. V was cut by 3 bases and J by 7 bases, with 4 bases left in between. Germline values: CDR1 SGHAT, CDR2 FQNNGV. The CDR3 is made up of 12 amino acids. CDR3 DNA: TGTGCCAGCAGCTTGCGGAATTCACCCCTCCACTTT. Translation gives CASSLRNSPLHF.

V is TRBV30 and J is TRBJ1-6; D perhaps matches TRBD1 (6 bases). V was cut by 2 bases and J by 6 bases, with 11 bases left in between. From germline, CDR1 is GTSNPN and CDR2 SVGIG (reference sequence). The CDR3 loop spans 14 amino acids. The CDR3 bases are TGTGCCTGGAGTACAGGGATGGGTAATTCACCCCTCCACTTT. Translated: CAWSTGMGNSPLHF. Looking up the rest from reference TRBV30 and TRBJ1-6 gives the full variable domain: SQTIHQWPATLVQPVGSPLSLECTVEGTSNPNLYWYRQAAGRGLQLLFYSVGIGQISSEVPQNLSASRPQDRQFILSSKKLLLSDSGFYLCAWSTGMGNSPLHFGNGTRLTVT.

The chain's CDR3 is CAISPGNQPQHF. CDR3 coding DNA: TGTGCCATCAGTCCAGGGAATCAGCCCCAGCATTTT. The chain is built from TRBV10-3 and TRBJ1-5; the D gene is possibly TRBD1 (5 bases). Germline CDR1 is ENHRY and CDR2 is SYGVKD. Trimming took 5 bases from V and 4 from J, leaving 6 bases between them. This CDR3 has 12 residues.

The CDR3 nucleotides are TGTGCCAGCAGCTTAGCCTTGGGACTCCCTTCCAATGAGCAGTTCTTC. Translated, it gives CASSLALGLPSNEQFF. The V gene is TRBV7-9, the J gene TRBJ2-1; maybe TRBD2 (6 bases). Germline-derived CDR1 and CDR2 are SEHNR and FQNEAQ (reference sequence). The CDR3 has 16 residues. V lost 0 bases and J 6 bases, leaving 15 bases between the germline ends.

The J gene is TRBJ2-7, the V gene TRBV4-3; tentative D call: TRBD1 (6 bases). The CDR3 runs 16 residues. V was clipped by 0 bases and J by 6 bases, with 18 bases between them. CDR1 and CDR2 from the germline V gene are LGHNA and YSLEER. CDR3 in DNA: TGCGCCAGCAGCCAAGATGCCGGGACACTGGGCTTCGAGCAGTACTTC. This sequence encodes CASSQDAGTLGFEQYF.

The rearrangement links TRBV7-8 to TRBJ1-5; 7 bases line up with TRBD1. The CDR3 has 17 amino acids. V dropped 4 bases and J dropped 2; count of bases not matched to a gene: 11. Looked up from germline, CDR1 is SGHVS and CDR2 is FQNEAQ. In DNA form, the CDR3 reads TGTGCCAGCAGCTCCGCTACGACAGGGCCGGGCAATCAGCCCCAGCATTTT. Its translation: CASSSATTGPGNQPQHF.

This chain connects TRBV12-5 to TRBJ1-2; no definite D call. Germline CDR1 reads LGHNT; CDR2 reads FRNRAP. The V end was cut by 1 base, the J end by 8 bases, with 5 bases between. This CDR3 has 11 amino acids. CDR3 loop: CASGLGGGYTF. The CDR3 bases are TGTGCTAGTGGTTTGGGTGGCGGCTACACCTTC.

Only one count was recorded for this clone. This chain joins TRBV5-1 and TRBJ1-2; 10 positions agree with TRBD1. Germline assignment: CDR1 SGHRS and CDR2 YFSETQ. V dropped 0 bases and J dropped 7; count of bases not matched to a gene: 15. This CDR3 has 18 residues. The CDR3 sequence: CASSLAQTGGDFFGGYTF. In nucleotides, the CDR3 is TGCGCCAGCAGCTTGGCCCAGACAGGGGGCGATTTTTTCGGTGGCTACACCTTC.

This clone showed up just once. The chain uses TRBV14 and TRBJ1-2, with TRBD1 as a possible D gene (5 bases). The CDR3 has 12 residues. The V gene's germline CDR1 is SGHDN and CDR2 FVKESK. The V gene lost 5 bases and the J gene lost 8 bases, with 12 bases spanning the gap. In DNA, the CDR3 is TGTGCCAGCAGCAGGGGAACCTTCGGCTACACCTTC. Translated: CASSRGTFGYTF. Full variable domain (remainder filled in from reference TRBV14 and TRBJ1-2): EAGVTQFPSHSVIEKGQTVTLRCDPISGHDNLYWYRRVMGKEIKFLLHFVKESKQDESGMPNNRFLAERTGGTYSTLKVQPAELEDSGVYFCASSRGTFGYTFGSGTRLTVV.

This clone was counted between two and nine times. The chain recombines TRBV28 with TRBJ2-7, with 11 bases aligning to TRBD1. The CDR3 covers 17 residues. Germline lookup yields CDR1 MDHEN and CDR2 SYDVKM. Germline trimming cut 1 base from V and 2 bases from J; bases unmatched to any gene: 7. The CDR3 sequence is CASSLSVSGQGAYEQYF. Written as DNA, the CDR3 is TGTGCCAGCAGTTTATCTGTTTCGGGACAGGGGGCCTACGAGCAGTACTTC.

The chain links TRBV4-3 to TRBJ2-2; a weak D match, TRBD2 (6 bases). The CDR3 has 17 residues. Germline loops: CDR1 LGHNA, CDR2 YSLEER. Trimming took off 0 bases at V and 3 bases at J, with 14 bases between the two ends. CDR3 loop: CASSQEPYGSDTGELFF. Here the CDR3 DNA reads TGCGCCAGCAGCCAAGAGCCCTACGGGAGCGACACCGGGGAGCTGTTTTTT.

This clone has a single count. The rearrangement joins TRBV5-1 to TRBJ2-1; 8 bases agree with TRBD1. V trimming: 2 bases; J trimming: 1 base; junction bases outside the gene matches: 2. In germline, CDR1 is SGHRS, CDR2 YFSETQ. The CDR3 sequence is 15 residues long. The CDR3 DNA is TGCGCCAGCAGCTTACGACAGGGGTCCTACAATGAGCAGTTCTTC. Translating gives CASSLRQGSYNEQFF.

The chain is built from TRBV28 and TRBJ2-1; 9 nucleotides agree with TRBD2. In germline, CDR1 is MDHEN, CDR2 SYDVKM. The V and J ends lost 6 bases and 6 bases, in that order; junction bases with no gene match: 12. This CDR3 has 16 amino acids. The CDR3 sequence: CASSASGGTLGNEQFF. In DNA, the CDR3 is TGTGCCAGCAGCGCCAGCGGGGGGACTTTGGGCAATGAGCAGTTCTTC.

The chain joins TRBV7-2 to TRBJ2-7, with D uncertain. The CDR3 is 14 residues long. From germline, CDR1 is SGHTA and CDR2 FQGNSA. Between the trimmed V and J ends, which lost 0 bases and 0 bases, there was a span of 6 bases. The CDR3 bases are TGTGCCAGCAGCTTAGCCGGTACCTCCTACGAGCAGTACTTC. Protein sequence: CASSLAGTSYEQYF.

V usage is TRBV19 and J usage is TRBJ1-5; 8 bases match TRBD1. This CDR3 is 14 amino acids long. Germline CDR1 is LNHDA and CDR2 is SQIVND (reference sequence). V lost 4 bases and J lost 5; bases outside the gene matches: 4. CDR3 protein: CASSSDRGYQPQHF. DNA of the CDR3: TGTGCCAGTAGTAGCGACAGGGGTTATCAGCCCCAGCATTTT.

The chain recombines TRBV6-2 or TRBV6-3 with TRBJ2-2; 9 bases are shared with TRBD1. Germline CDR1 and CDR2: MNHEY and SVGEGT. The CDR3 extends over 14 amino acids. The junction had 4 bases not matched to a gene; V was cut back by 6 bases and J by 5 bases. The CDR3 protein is CASSRDRETGELFF. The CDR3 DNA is TGTGCCAGCAGCCGGGACAGGGAGACCGGGGAGCTGTTTTTT.

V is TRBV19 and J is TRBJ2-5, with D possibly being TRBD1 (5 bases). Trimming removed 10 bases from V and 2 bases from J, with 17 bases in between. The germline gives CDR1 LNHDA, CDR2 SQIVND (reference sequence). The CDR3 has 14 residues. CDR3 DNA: TGTGCCACCACAACAGGACAACTACAAGAGACCCAGTACTTC. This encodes CATTTGQLQETQYF.

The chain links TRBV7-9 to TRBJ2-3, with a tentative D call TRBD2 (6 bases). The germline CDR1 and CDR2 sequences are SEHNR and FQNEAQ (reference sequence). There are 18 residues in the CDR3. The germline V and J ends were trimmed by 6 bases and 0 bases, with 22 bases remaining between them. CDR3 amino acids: CASRPTWGRDSSTDTQYF. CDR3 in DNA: TGTGCCAGCAGACCAACGTGGGGCAGGGACTCTAGCACAGATACGCAGTATTTT. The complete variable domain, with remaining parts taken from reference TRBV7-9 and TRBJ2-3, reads DTGVSQNPRHKITKRGQNVTFRCDPISEHNRLYWYRQTLGQGPEFLTYFQNEAQLEKSRLLSDRFSAERPKGSFSTLEIQRTEQGDSAMYLCASRPTWGRDSSTDTQYFGPGTRLTVL.

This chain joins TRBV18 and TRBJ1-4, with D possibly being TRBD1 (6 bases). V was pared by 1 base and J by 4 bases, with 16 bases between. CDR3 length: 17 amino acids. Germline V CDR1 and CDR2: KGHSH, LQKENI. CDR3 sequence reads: CASSPRLDPGVNEKLFF. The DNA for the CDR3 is TGTGCCAGCTCACCACGTCTCGACCCAGGGGTTAATGAAAAACTGTTTTTT.

The CDR3: CASSPPSSGSNQPQHF. CDR3 nucleotide sequence: TGTGCCAGTAGTCCCCCTTCGTCGGGGAGCAATCAGCCCCAGCATTTT. This chain joins TRBV19 and TRBJ1-5; D is ambiguous. Germline V gene lookup returns CDR1 LNHDA and CDR2 SQIVND (reference sequence). The V and J ends lost 5 bases and 1 base respectively, with 15 bases between them. CDR3 length: 16 amino acids.

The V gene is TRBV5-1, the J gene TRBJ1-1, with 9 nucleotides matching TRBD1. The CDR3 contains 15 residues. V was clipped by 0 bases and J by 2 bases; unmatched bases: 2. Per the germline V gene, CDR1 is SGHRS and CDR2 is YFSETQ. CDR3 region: CASSLGDRENTEAFF. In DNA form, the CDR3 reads TGCGCCAGCAGCTTGGGGGACAGGGAAAACACTGAAGCTTTCTTT.